The 4 T cell receptor beta chains listed next were all sequenced from one sample in a study of CD8 T cells in ankylosing spondylitis. Via MiXCR, TCRdb re-called the 5' RACE reads, giving one row per CDR3 protein. This repertoire shows around 140,000 distinct CDR3 sequences, roughly 11% found once; its top ten account for 3.5% to 5%. Sequenced: blood, either unsorted or a sorted T cell fraction (not recorded which). All receptors come from a female donor with ankylosing spondylitis or in good health (not recorded which).

The sample holds many counts of this clonotype. The chain has TRBV6-1 and TRBJ2-1, with 10 bases that match TRBD1. This CDR3 comprises 16 residues. The V gene end was trimmed by 2 bases and the J gene end by 4 bases; junction bases not matched to a gene: 5. Germline CDR1 and CDR2: MNHNS and SASEGT. The CDR3 region has the DNA TGTGCCAGCAGTGAACGGGACAGGGGCGGGTACAATGAGCAGTTCTTC. Its protein product is CASSERDRGGYNEQFF.

This clonotype was seen a handful of times. The chain is built from TRBV14 and TRBJ2-7, with D unresolved. This CDR3 is built from 17 residues. Trimming took 1 base from V and 4 from J, leaving 20 bases between them. Per germline, CDR1 SGHDN and CDR2 FVKESK. The CDR3 coding sequence is TGTGCCAGCAGCCAAGGGTACATTGGACGGCCCCTATACGAGCAGTACTTC. Residues: CASSQGYIGRPLYEQYF.

The chain has TRBV28 and TRBJ1-1, with D possibly matching TRBD1 (6 bases). The CDR3 consists of 13 residues. Germline V gives CDR1 MDHEN, CDR2 SYDVKM. Trimming took 4 bases from V and 6 from J, leaving 12 bases between them. CDR3 sequence (DNA): TGTGCCAGCAGTTCCAGAGACAGGTCTGAAGCTTTCTTT. This sequence encodes CASSSRDRSEAFF.

In this sample, this clonotype turned up many times. The gene calls are TRBV24-1 and TRBJ2-2; D call uncertain. The V gene lost 7 bases and the J gene lost 0 bases, with 8 bases spanning the gap. Germline loops: CDR1 KGHDR, CDR2 SFDVKD. The CDR3 extends over 14 amino acids. The DNA of the CDR3 is TGTGCCACCAGGACTGGCTCGAACACCGGGGAGCTGTTTTTT. Translating gives CATRTGSNTGELFF.